A selection of T cell receptor beta chains follows, all from one sample in a study of T-cell memory formation after mild COVID-19. TCRdb analysed the 5' RACE reads with MiXCR anew, one entry per CDR3 protein. The sample carries 550,000 to 700,000 distinct CDR3 sequences, roughly 18% recorded once. Sample: PBMCs or a T cell subset sorted from them (not recorded which). These receptors were collected from an adult woman who had mild COVID-19 (a few samples of this study predate the infection). Cell type and time point are not known. Each CDR3 is given with its conserved first and last residue. D genes are given only for firm matches. Size is stated for part of the rows, as once, few or many counts, or as a class when the clone is expanded.

d_call: NA
v_call: TRBV28
clone_size: few
j_call: TRBJ1-2
cdr3_nt: TGTGCCAGCACCTCAGACAGCTTCTATGGCTACACCTTC
cdr3_aa: CASTSDSFYGYTF

d_call: NA
v_call: TRBV10-1
clone_size: NA
j_call: TRBJ2-7
cdr3_nt: TGCGCCAGCACAGAGGTACGGAGGTCCTACGAGCAGTACTTC
cdr3_aa: CASTEVRRSYEQYF

d_call: NA
v_call: TRBV4-3
clone_size: NA
j_call: TRBJ2-3
cdr3_nt: TGCGCCAGCAGCCGAAGAGGAGCGTACAGGAACACAGATACGCAGTATTTT
cdr3_aa: CASSRRGAYRNTDTQYF

d_call: TRBD1
v_call: TRBV7-9
clone_size: few
j_call: TRBJ2-7
cdr3_nt: TGTGCCAGCAGCCCCCGCCTGGCCGGGACAGGGCCCTACGAGCAGTACTTC
cdr3_aa: CASSPRLAGTGPYEQYF

d_call: NA
v_call: TRBV12-3/TRBV12-4
clone_size: NA
j_call: TRBJ2-3
cdr3_nt: TGTGCCAGCAGTTCCTCTGGCGGGGCGCAGTATTTT
cdr3_aa: CASSSSGGAQYF

d_call: NA
v_call: TRBV7-9
clone_size: few
j_call: TRBJ2-3
cdr3_nt: TGTGCCAGCAGCTTTCCCTCAAACACAGATACGCAGTATTTT
cdr3_aa: CASSFPSNTDTQYF

d_call: TRBD2
v_call: TRBV15
clone_size: few
j_call: TRBJ2-5
cdr3_nt: TGTGCCACCAGCAGAGGGGGACTAGCGGGAGAAGAGACCCAGTACTTC
cdr3_aa: CATSRGGLAGEETQYF

d_call: NA
v_call: TRBV28
clone_size: NA
j_call: TRBJ2-6
cdr3_nt: TGTGCCAGCGATAGTAAGGGTTTCCGCTCTGGGGCCAACGTCCTGACTTTC
cdr3_aa: CASDSKGFRSGANVLTF

d_call: TRBD2
v_call: TRBV5-5
clone_size: few
j_call: TRBJ2-3
cdr3_nt: TGTGCCAGCAGCTGGTATAGCGGGGGCGTCACAGATACGCAGTATTTT
cdr3_aa: CASSWYSGGVTDTQYF

d_call: TRBD1
v_call: TRBV12-3/TRBV12-4
clone_size: NA
j_call: TRBJ1-5
cdr3_nt: TGTGCCAGCAGAGGACAGGGAGGCAATCAGCCCCAGCATTTT
cdr3_aa: CASRGQGGNQPQHF

d_call: NA
v_call: TRBV18
clone_size: few
j_call: TRBJ1-4
cdr3_nt: TGTGCCAGCTCACCGAATAATGAAAAACTGTTTTTT
cdr3_aa: CASSPNNEKLFF

d_call: TRBD1
v_call: TRBV2
clone_size: once
j_call: TRBJ1-3
cdr3_nt: TGTGCCAGCAGTGCGACAGGGATCTCTGGAAACACCATATATTTT
cdr3_aa: CASSATGISGNTIYF

d_call: TRBD1
v_call: TRBV6-1
clone_size: NA
j_call: TRBJ2-7
cdr3_nt: TGTGCCAGCAGTGTACGGGACAGGTTTTACGAGCAGTACTTC
cdr3_aa: CASSVRDRFYEQYF

d_call: NA
v_call: TRBV6-6
clone_size: NA
j_call: TRBJ1-5
cdr3_nt: TGTGCCAGCAGTTCCCTACAGGGAGAGGTCCAGCCCCAGCATTTT
cdr3_aa: CASSSLQGEVQPQHF

d_call: TRBD2
v_call: TRBV3-1
clone_size: few
j_call: TRBJ2-5
cdr3_nt: TGTGCCACCATGATAGCAGGACTAGCGGAAGAGACCCAGTACTTC
cdr3_aa: CATMIAGLAEETQYF

d_call: TRBD2
v_call: TRBV6-4
clone_size: few
j_call: TRBJ2-1
cdr3_nt: TGTGCCAGCAGTGACTCTACTAGCGGGGGGCACAATGAGCAGTTCTTC
cdr3_aa: CASSDSTSGGHNEQFF

d_call: NA
v_call: TRBV11-2
clone_size: NA
j_call: TRBJ2-1
cdr3_nt: TGTGCCAGCGCTCTAGGTAGCGGCTACAATGAGCAGTTCTTC
cdr3_aa: CASALGSGYNEQFF

d_call: NA
v_call: TRBV3-1
clone_size: many
j_call: TRBJ2-3
cdr3_nt: TGTGCCAGCAGCCAAGAGACGGGCACAGATACGCAGTATTTT
cdr3_aa: CASSQETGTDTQYF

d_call: TRBD2
v_call: TRBV29-1
clone_size: few
j_call: TRBJ2-1
cdr3_nt: TGCAGCGTTGACGAAGGATACGCGGGGACTAGCGGATTGAGCTCCTACAATGAGCAGTTCTTC
cdr3_aa: CSVDEGYAGTSGLSSYNEQFF

d_call: TRBD1
v_call: TRBV10-3
clone_size: NA
j_call: TRBJ2-7
cdr3_nt: TGTGCCGTTTCGACGGGGACAGGGCTCTACGAGCAGTACTTC
cdr3_aa: CAVSTGTGLYEQYF

d_call: TRBD1
v_call: TRBV18
clone_size: NA
j_call: TRBJ1-1
cdr3_nt: TGTGCCAGCTCACCCCCTACAGGGGCGAACACTGAAGCTTTCTTT
cdr3_aa: CASSPPTGANTEAFF

d_call: TRBD2
v_call: TRBV6-5
clone_size: few
j_call: TRBJ2-1
cdr3_nt: TGTGCCAGCACCCCCCGGGAGCTAGCGGGTAATGAGCAGTTCTTC
cdr3_aa: CASTPRELAGNEQFF

d_call: TRBD1
v_call: TRBV7-2
clone_size: NA
j_call: TRBJ1-2
cdr3_nt: TGTGCCAGCAGCTTAGAGGGTCAGGGGGGCTATGGCTACACCTTC
cdr3_aa: CASSLEGQGGYGYTF

d_call: TRBD2
v_call: TRBV4-2
clone_size: few
j_call: TRBJ2-5
cdr3_nt: TGTGCCAGCAGCCCTCAACAGCGGGAGATCGAGACCCAGTACTTC
cdr3_aa: CASSPQQREIETQYF

d_call: TRBD1
v_call: TRBV18
clone_size: NA
j_call: TRBJ1-1
cdr3_nt: TGTGCCAGCTCGGGGGGGACAGGGGCGGTTGAAGCTTTCTTT
cdr3_aa: CASSGGTGAVEAFF

d_call: NA
v_call: TRBV7-2
clone_size: few
j_call: TRBJ2-1
cdr3_nt: TGTGCCAGCAGCTTACCCGGACAGCTAGGGTTCTTC
cdr3_aa: CASSLPGQLGFF

d_call: TRBD1
v_call: TRBV6-1
clone_size: few
j_call: TRBJ1-5
cdr3_nt: TGTGCCACCCTGCTAACCTGGACAGGGGCTGTTAATCAGCCCCAGCATTTT
cdr3_aa: CATLLTWTGAVNQPQHF

d_call: NA
v_call: TRBV7-3
clone_size: NA
j_call: TRBJ2-3
cdr3_nt: TGTGCCAGCAGCTTTAACAGCCACACAGATACGCAGTATTTT
cdr3_aa: CASSFNSHTDTQYF

d_call: TRBD1
v_call: TRBV29-1
clone_size: NA
j_call: TRBJ1-3
cdr3_nt: TGCAGCGTTAACTACAGGGGCCGAGCTGGAAACACCATATATTTT
cdr3_aa: CSVNYRGRAGNTIYF

d_call: NA
v_call: TRBV9
clone_size: NA
j_call: TRBJ1-1
cdr3_nt: TGTGCCAGCAGCGTAGAGGTAGTAGCAGGGGAATTAGACACTGAAGCTTTCTTT
cdr3_aa: CASSVEVVAGELDTEAFF

d_call: TRBD2
v_call: TRBV7-6
clone_size: NA
j_call: TRBJ2-5
cdr3_nt: TGTGCCAGCTGCCCGCGGACTAGCGGGAGGGCCAAGGATAAAGAGACCCAGTACTTC
cdr3_aa: CASCPRTSGRAKDKETQYF

d_call: TRBD1
v_call: TRBV11-2
clone_size: few
j_call: TRBJ2-3
cdr3_nt: TGTGCCAGCAGCAAACGGACAGGGGGCAGGGGCACAGATACGCAGTATTTT
cdr3_aa: CASSKRTGGRGTDTQYF

d_call: TRBD2
v_call: TRBV5-6
clone_size: few
j_call: TRBJ2-1
cdr3_nt: TGTGCCAGCAGCTTTATCAGCGGGGTAAATGAGCAGTTCTTC
cdr3_aa: CASSFISGVNEQFF

d_call: TRBD2
v_call: TRBV5-1
clone_size: few
j_call: TRBJ2-1
cdr3_nt: TGCGCCAGCAGCTTGGTATTAGCGGGAGAGGTGGGGAATGAGCAGTTCTTC
cdr3_aa: CASSLVLAGEVGNEQFF

d_call: NA
v_call: TRBV24-1
clone_size: NA
j_call: TRBJ2-7
cdr3_nt: TGTGCCACCGGGGACATAAACTACGAGCAGTACTTC
cdr3_aa: CATGDINYEQYF

d_call: TRBD1
v_call: TRBV5-5
clone_size: few
j_call: TRBJ1-4
cdr3_nt: TGTGCCAGCAGGAGACAGGGTACTAATGAAAAACTGTTTTTT
cdr3_aa: CASRRQGTNEKLFF

d_call: NA
v_call: TRBV30
clone_size: NA
j_call: TRBJ1-5
cdr3_nt: TGTGCCTGGAGTCTTGACAGGAATCAGCCCCAGCATTTT
cdr3_aa: CAWSLDRNQPQHF

d_call: NA
v_call: TRBV19
clone_size: NA
j_call: TRBJ1-2
cdr3_nt: TGTGCCAGTAGTATCGACCAAGTGGGCTACACCTTC
cdr3_aa: CASSIDQVGYTF

d_call: TRBD2
v_call: TRBV4-2
clone_size: few
j_call: TRBJ2-7
cdr3_nt: TGTGCCAGCAGCCAAGTGAGCGGGAGTAAGTACGAGCAGTACTTC
cdr3_aa: CASSQVSGSKYEQYF

d_call: NA
v_call: TRBV11-1
clone_size: few
j_call: TRBJ2-7
cdr3_nt: TGTGCCAGCAGCGAGAGCCCCAGCGGCTCCTACGAGCAGTACTTC
cdr3_aa: CASSESPSGSYEQYF

d_call: NA
v_call: TRBV12-3/TRBV12-4
clone_size: few
j_call: TRBJ2-3
cdr3_nt: TGTGCCAGCAGTCGGGCCTACGGGGCAGATACGCAGTATTTT
cdr3_aa: CASSRAYGADTQYF

d_call: TRBD2
v_call: TRBV29-1
clone_size: NA
j_call: TRBJ2-1
cdr3_nt: TGCAGCGTTACGACTAGCGGGAGGGCTTATTGGGGTGAGCAGTTCTTC
cdr3_aa: CSVTTSGRAYWGEQFF

d_call: NA
v_call: TRBV12-3/TRBV12-4
clone_size: few
j_call: TRBJ1-2
cdr3_nt: TGTGCCAGCAGTTCTGGCAGGATCCTCTATGGCTACACCTTC
cdr3_aa: CASSSGRILYGYTF

d_call: NA
v_call: TRBV30
clone_size: NA
j_call: TRBJ1-6
cdr3_nt: TGTGCCTGGAGTGTAGATCCCGGGAATAATTCACCCCTCCACTTT
cdr3_aa: CAWSVDPGNNSPLHF

d_call: NA
v_call: TRBV7-2
clone_size: many
j_call: TRBJ2-1
cdr3_nt: TGTGCCAGCAGCTTAGCGGGAGTATTGGGCAATGAGCAGTTCTTC
cdr3_aa: CASSLAGVLGNEQFF

d_call: TRBD2
v_call: TRBV4-3
clone_size: few
j_call: TRBJ2-2
cdr3_nt: TGCGCCAGCAGCCAATTGAGAGGGACTAGCGGGACCGGGGAGCTGTTTTTT
cdr3_aa: CASSQLRGTSGTGELFF

d_call: NA
v_call: TRBV15
clone_size: few
j_call: TRBJ2-7
cdr3_nt: TGTGCCACCAGCAGAGAAGAGACAGTCTACGAGCAGTACTTC
cdr3_aa: CATSREETVYEQYF